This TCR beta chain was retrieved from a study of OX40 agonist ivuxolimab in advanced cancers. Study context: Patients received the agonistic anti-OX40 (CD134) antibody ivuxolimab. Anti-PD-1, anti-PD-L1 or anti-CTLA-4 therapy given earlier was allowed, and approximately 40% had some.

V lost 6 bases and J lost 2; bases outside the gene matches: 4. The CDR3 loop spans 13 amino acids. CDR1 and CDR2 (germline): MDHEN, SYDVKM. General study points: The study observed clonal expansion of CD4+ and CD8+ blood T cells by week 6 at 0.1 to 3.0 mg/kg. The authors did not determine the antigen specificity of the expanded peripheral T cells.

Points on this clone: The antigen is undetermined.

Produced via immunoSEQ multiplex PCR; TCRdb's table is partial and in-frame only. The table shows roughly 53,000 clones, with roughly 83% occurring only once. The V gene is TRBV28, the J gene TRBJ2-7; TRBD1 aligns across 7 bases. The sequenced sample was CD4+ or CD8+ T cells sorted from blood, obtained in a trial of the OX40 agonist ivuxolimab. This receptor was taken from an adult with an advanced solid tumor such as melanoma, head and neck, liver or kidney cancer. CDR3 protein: CASRGQEAYEQYF. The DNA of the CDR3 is TGTGCCAGCAGAGGACAGGAAGCCTACGAGCAGTACTTC.